Sequencing of this T cell receptor beta chain was carried out in a study of T cell responses to AZD1222 COVID-19 vaccine. The study, taken as a whole, reports: Spike-wide vaccine-associated CD4 TCRs dominated at 160-218 and 743-854. Donors skewed white British and female; clonal diversity was possibly underestimated. At study baseline, merely six AZD1222 recipients were seropositive.

To note about this clone: Its specificity is not known.

Data came from immunoSEQ multiplex PCR; TCRdb stores just in-frame clones and leaves some out. The repertoire holds about 130,000 clones, with more than 80% as singletons. This CDR3 spans 12 amino acids. This receptor was obtained from an adult who received the AZD1222 COVID-19 vaccine. This chain links TRBV21-1 with TRBJ1-2; TRBD1, the table's D call, lacks a check against the DNA. TRBV21-1 is noted as a pseudogene. Sample: peripheral blood, taken 28 days after the second AZD1222 dose. The CDR3 protein is CASPDRERGYTF. CDR3 sequence (DNA): TGTGCCAGCCCAGACAGGGAGAGAGGCTACACCTTC.